This TCR beta chain was sequenced during a study of T-cell reconstitution after alpha-beta-depleted transplantation in children. Study observations and caveats: As was reported, about two months after transplant, alpha-beta T cells came from several hundred expanded graft clones.

Using unique molecular identifiers, the investigators prepared the TCRbeta library. In TCRdb, the PCR reads were re-called with MiXCR into one record per CDR3 protein. The top ten hold roughly two fifths of the sample, which has about 220,000 distinct CDR3 sequences, approximately 15% seen once. There are a few counts of this clonotype. The target antigen is unknown. The sequencing used PBMCs, mostly from graft donor cells, collected 360 days after TCRalphabeta/CD19-depleted stem cell transplant. This receptor was identified in a male patient under 10 years old who had a stem cell transplant for acute lymphoblastic leukemia, so the T cells may come from the graft donor.

This CDR3 is CASTRSEGNTEAFF. In nucleotides, the CDR3 is TGTGCCAGCACCCGCTCGGAGGGGAACACTGAAGCTTTCTTT. The gene calls are TRBV12-3 or TRBV12-4 and TRBJ1-1; D is undetermined. Trimming shortened V by 7 bases and J by 1 base, and 13 bases separated the two germline ends. This CDR3 region has 14 residues.